The clone carrying this TCR beta chain was counted between two and nine times. What it recognizes is unknown. The source of the sample is a study of T-cell memory formation after mild COVID-19. Study findings and constraints: Contracting CD4+ clones sat mainly in CM and EM; CD8+ in EMRA.

Germline CDR1 and CDR2: GTSNPN and SVGIG (reference sequence). Trimming removed 0 bases at V and 2 bases at J, with 10 bases between. This CDR3 is built from 14 residues. TCRdb reprocessed the 5' RACE reads with MiXCR, giving one entry per CDR3 protein. The repertoire holds roughly 40,000 distinct CDR3 sequences, with 5.5% to 8.5% as singletons. The specimen was PBMCs or a T cell subset sorted from them (not recorded which). This chain uses TRBV30 with TRBJ1-2; D not resolved. This TCR was sampled from an adult who had mild COVID-19 (a few samples of this study predate the infection). Cell type and time point are not known. The CDR3 region has the DNA TGTGCCTGGAGTGTTCCCGGGTCCAACTATGGCTACACCTTC. Amino acid sequence: CAWSVPGSNYGYTF.